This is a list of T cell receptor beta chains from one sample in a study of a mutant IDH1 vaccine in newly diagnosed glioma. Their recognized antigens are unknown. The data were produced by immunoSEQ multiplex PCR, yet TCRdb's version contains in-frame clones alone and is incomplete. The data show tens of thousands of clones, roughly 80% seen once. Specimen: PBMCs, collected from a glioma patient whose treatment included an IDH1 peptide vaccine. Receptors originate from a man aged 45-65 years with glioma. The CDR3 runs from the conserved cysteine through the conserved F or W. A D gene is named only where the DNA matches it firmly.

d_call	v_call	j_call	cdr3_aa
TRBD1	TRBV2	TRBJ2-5	CASSEWGRGQETQYF
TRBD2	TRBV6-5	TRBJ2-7	CASSSLAGQHYEQYF
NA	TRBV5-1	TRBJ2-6	CASSLAGSGANVLTF
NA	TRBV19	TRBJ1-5	CASSRGVYQPQHF
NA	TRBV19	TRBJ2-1	CASSLGGLFGNEQFF
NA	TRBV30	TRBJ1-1	CAWRPGLNTEAFF
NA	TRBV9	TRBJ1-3	CASSVAPGSENTIYF
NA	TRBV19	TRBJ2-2	CASSIGLWSGELFF
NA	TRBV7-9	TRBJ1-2	CAADKGYGYTF
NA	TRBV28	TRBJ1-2	CASSRGGGYGYTF
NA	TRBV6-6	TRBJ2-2	CASSGGGELFF
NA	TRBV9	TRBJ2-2	CASSVPAGELFF
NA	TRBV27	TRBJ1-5	CASSYMGVGGAPNQPQHF
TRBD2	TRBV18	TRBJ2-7	CASASSGLYEQYF
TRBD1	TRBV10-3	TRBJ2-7	CAISGTGEDEQYF
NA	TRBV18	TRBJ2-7	CASSEGAAYEQYF
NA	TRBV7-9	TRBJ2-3	CASSFSGGGDTQYF
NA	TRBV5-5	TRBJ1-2	CASSPSEGYGYTF
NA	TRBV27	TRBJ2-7	CASSLSGGVGGGLYEQYF
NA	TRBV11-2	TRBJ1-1	CASSTEGRSEAFF
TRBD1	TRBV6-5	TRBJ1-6	CASNRQGSYNSPLHF